What follows are 17 T cell receptor beta chains derived from one specimen sequenced in a study of T cell changes during pregnancy in multiple sclerosis (dated by TCRdb to between 2019 and 2020). The library was obtained by the immunoSEQ multiplex PCR assay. Held by TCRdb, this immuneACCESS table contains in-frame sequences only and omits some clones. Under half of the omission traces to an unresolved V gene where checked; the cause of the rest is unknown. This sample is represented by around 130,000 clones; approximately 93% of them were singletons. Of the sample, 6.2% falls within the top ten clones. This material consisted of peripheral blood, taken before pregnancy. The receptors were gathered from a female donor with multiple sclerosis, enrolled in a pregnancy study.

In this sample, this clone is medium-sized (0.01 to 0.1%). V usage is TRBV20-1 and J usage is TRBJ1-2; D is unresolved. CDR1 DFQATT and CDR2 SNEGSKA come from the germline V gene (reference sequence). The V end was cut by 5 bases, the J end by 5 bases, with 6 bases between. The CDR3 extends over 10 amino acids. Written as DNA, the CDR3 is TGCAGTGCTCAGGAATATGGCTACACCTTC. This gives the protein CSAQEYGYTF.

The chain employs TRBV7-7 and TRBJ2-2; D not certain. Germline V CDR1 and CDR2: SSHAT, FNYEAQ (reference sequence). V was shortened by 3 bases and J by 0 bases, with 5 bases between the two germline ends. The CDR3 has 14 amino acids. The CDR3 nucleotides are TGTGCCAGCAGCTTCGCGCCGAACACCGGGGAGCTGTTTTTT. Protein: CASSFAPNTGELFF.

CDR3 bases: TGTGCCAGCAGACGAGGGAATGAGCAGTTCTTC. It is translated as CASRRGNEQFF. The rearrangement links TRBV27 to TRBJ2-1; a weak D match, TRBD2 (5 bases). The V gene's germline CDR1 is MNHEY and CDR2 SMNVEV (reference sequence). V gave up 6 bases and J gave up 7 bases, with 7 bases separating them. This CDR3 comprises 11 residues.

This clone was seen a handful of times. The J gene is TRBJ1-2, the V gene TRBV27; 7 nucleotides line up with TRBD1. Per the germline V gene, CDR1 is MNHEY and CDR2 is SMNVEV (reference sequence). V trimming: 9 bases; J trimming: 8 bases; junction bases outside the gene matches: 15. The length of the CDR3 is 14 residues. CDR3 in amino acids: CASRNSGTEKGYTF. The CDR3 DNA reads TGTGCCAGTAGAAATTCCGGGACAGAGAAGGGCTACACCTTC.

The chain employs TRBV10-2 and TRBJ2-1; D possibly corresponds to TRBD1 (6 bases). Trimming took 6 bases from V and 4 from J, leaving 16 bases between them. The germline gives CDR1 WSHSY, CDR2 SAAADI. The CDR3 has 15 amino acids. CDR3 nucleotide sequence: TGCGCCAGCAGGGACACAGGGAATCTTTACAATGAGCAGTTCTTC. Its protein is CASRDTGNLYNEQFF.

The V and J genes are TRBV2 and TRBJ2-1, with unresolved D. The germline CDR1 and CDR2 sequences are SNHLY and FYNNEI. V was pared by 1 base and J by 2 bases, with 6 bases between. There are 14 residues in the CDR3. CDR3 DNA sequence: TGTGCCAGCAGTGAAGAGAGGACCTACAATGAGCAGTTCTTC. The encoded protein is CASSEERTYNEQFF.

This clone has a single count. The chain employs TRBV28 and TRBJ1-2; D remains unclear. The V gene lost 2 bases and the J gene lost 2 bases, with 9 bases spanning the gap. From germline, CDR1 is MDHEN and CDR2 SYDVKM. The CDR3 has 14 residues. This CDR3 is CASSLGRSNYGYTF. The CDR3 coding sequence is TGTGCCAGCAGTTTAGGCAGGTCCAACTATGGCTACACCTTC.

The gene calls are TRBV27 and TRBJ1-1; 7 bases are a match to TRBD1. Germline CDR1 reads MNHEY; CDR2 reads SMNVEV (reference sequence). The CDR3 extends over 16 amino acids. The V segment lost 4 bases and the J segment 1 base; nucleotides outside the gene matches: 9. This CDR3 is CASSWGRGQANTEAFF. CDR3 nucleotide sequence: TGTGCCAGCAGTTGGGGTCGTGGACAGGCGAACACTGAAGCTTTCTTT.

V gene TRBV19 combines with J gene TRBJ2-5; 8 positions agree with TRBD1. This CDR3 has 15 residues. CDR1 is LNHDA and CDR2 is SQIVND in the germline V gene (reference sequence). Germline trimming cut 4 bases from V and 2 bases from J; bases unmatched to any gene: 6. The CDR3 is CASSKGTGEQETQYF. CDR3 DNA: TGTGCCAGTAGTAAAGGGACAGGAGAACAAGAGACCCAGTACTTC.

This chain joins TRBV4-1 and TRBJ2-7, with TRBD1 matching over 11 bases. CDR1 and CDR2 from the germline V gene are MGHRA and YSYEKL. This CDR3 is 16 amino acids long. V lost 3 bases and J lost 5; bases outside the gene matches: 9. The CDR3 nucleotides read TGCGCCAGCAGCCACAGCATGGACAGGGGGCTACACGAGCAGTACTTC. The encoded protein is CASSHSMDRGLHEQYF.

This chain connects TRBV30 to TRBJ2-7; possible D gene TRBD1, 6 bases. This CDR3 has 16 residues. V shed 1 base and J shed 4 bases, with 20 bases lying between them. CDR1 is GTSNPN, CDR2 SVGIG, per germline (reference sequence). The chain's CDR3 is CAWSGEKGQGIYEQYF. CDR3 DNA sequence: TGTGCCTGGAGTGGCGAGAAAGGCCAGGGGATTTACGAGCAGTACTTC.

V is TRBV7-2 and J is TRBJ2-1; 11 bases map to TRBD2. Germline CDR1 and CDR2: SGHTA and FQGNSA. With V trimmed by 3 bases and J by 4 bases, 2 bases remained unmatched. The CDR3 is 15 residues long. The CDR3 sequence is CASSFRLAGYNEQFF. The CDR3 nucleotides are TGTGCCAGCAGCTTTCGACTAGCGGGGTACAATGAGCAGTTCTTC.

V usage is TRBV9 and J usage is TRBJ2-5, with 9 bases lining up with TRBD2. CDR3 length: 14 amino acids. Germline V gene lookup returns CDR1 SGDLS and CDR2 YYNGEE. Unmatched junction bases numbered 3, after V lost 4 bases and J lost 2 bases. In DNA, the CDR3 is TGTGCCAGCAGCCCAAGCGGGGGGCAAGAGACCCAGTACTTC. It is translated as CASSPSGGQETQYF.

The chain employs TRBV11-2 and TRBJ1-3; unclear D gene. This CDR3 is 12 amino acids long. CDR1 SGHAT and CDR2 FQNNGV come from the germline V gene. The V and J ends lost 5 bases and 8 bases respectively, with 10 bases between them. In nucleotides, the CDR3 is TGTGCCAGCAGCCCAGGCGGGGACACCATATATTTT. Protein sequence: CASSPGGDTIYF.

The genes are TRBV7-9 and TRBJ2-3; 8 nucleotides align to TRBD2. In germline, CDR1 is SEHNR, CDR2 FQNEAQ (reference sequence). CDR3 length equals 15 residues. V trimming: 5 bases; J trimming: 0 bases; junction bases outside the gene matches: 4. CDR3 loop: CASSRTSGSTDTQYF. The DNA for the CDR3 is TGTGCCAGCAGCCGTACTAGCGGTAGCACAGATACGCAGTATTTT.

The J gene is TRBJ2-2, the V gene TRBV7-3, with 9 nucleotides matching TRBD1. V shed 4 bases, J shed 3 bases, and the junction held 3 bases outside the gene matches. The CDR3 has 15 amino acids. Per germline, CDR1 SGHTA and CDR2 FQGTGA. The CDR3 region is CASSSRTGDTGELFF. The DNA of the CDR3 is TGTGCCAGCAGCTCCCGGACAGGGGACACCGGGGAGCTGTTTTTT.

The V and J genes are TRBV19 and TRBJ1-6; 8 bases are a match to TRBD1. Germline-derived CDR1 and CDR2 are LNHDA and SQIVND (reference sequence). Trimming took 5 bases from V and 9 from J; bases not matched to a gene: 6. The CDR3 contains 14 residues. CDR3 protein: CASSPDRAGSPLHF. DNA for the CDR3: TGTGCCAGTAGTCCGGACAGGGCCGGTTCACCCCTCCACTTT.